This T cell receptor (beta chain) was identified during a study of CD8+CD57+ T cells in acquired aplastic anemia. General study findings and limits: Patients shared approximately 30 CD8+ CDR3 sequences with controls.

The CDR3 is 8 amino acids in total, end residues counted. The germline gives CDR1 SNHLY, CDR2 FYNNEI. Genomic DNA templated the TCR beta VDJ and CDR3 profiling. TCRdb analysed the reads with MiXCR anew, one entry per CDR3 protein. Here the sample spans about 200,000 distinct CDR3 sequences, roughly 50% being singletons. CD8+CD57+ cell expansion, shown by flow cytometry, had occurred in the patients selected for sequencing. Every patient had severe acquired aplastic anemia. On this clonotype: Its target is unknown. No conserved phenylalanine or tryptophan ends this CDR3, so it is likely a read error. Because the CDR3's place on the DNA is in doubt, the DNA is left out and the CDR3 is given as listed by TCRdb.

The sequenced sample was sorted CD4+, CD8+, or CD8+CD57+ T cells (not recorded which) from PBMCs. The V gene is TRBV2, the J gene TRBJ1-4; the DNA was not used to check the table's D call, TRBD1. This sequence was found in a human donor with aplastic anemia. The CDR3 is CASTTGFL.